Presented here are 14 T cell receptor beta chains from one specimen sequenced in a study of T cells after somatic rescue of genetic block (dated by TCRdb to 2019 to 2021). The library was obtained by the immunoSEQ multiplex PCR assay. TCRdb retrieved this table from immuneACCESS and kept in-frame rearrangements only. Not all clones are present; in checked studies, unresolved V genes account for under half, and no reason is known for the remainder. The sample includes fewer than 150,000 clones, with over 80% observed a single time. Of the sample, 1.4% is held by the ten largest clones. Input material: peripheral blood mononuclear cells (PBMCs). These receptors were taken from a young woman.

The CDR3 nucleotides read TGTGCCAGCAGCCAAGATAGAACGGGGGGGCAGGTTGAGCAGTTCTTC. Amino acid sequence: CASSQDRTGGQVEQFF. The V gene is TRBV4-2, the J gene TRBJ2-1, with 8 positions matching TRBD2. The length of the CDR3 is 16 residues. Germline lookup yields CDR1 LGHNA and CDR2 YNFKEQ. V was clipped by 0 bases and J by 9 bases; unmatched bases: 10.

The rearrangement links TRBV12-5 to TRBJ2-3; no reliable D call. There are 15 residues in the CDR3. V lost 3 bases and J lost 4, with 14 bases in between. Germline V gives CDR1 LGHNT, CDR2 FRNRAP. CDR3 sequence (DNA): TGTGCTAGTGGTTTAGGACCCCCGGGCGCAGATACGCAGTATTTT. Its translation: CASGLGPPGADTQYF.

This clone was found once. The gene calls are TRBV5-1 and TRBJ1-1, with unresolved D. Trimming shortened V by 4 bases and J by 0 bases, and 7 bases separated the two germline ends. Germline-derived CDR1 and CDR2 are SGHRS and YFSETQ. The CDR3 is made up of 13 amino acids. The CDR3 DNA sequence: TGCGCCAGCAGCCAGAATCTGAACACTGAAGCTTTCTTT. This encodes CASSQNLNTEAFF.

This sequence joins TRBV10-3 and TRBJ2-7; the D gene could be TRBD1 or TRBD2 (5 bases each). The CDR3 contains 12 residues. CDR1 and CDR2 (germline): ENHRY, SYGVKD. Trimming took off 6 bases at V and 6 bases at J, with 12 bases between the two ends. The CDR3 loop reads CAIRAGTFEQYF. The CDR3 nucleotides read TGTGCCATCAGAGCTGGGACGTTCGAGCAGTACTTC.

This rearrangement joins TRBV11-1 to TRBJ2-5; 8 bases agree with TRBD1. This CDR3 comprises 15 residues. V gave up 1 base and J gave up 5 bases; unmatched junction bases: 6. Germline V gene lookup returns CDR1 SGHAT and CDR2 FQDESV (reference sequence). The CDR3 sequence: CASSLVDRAGETQYF. In DNA form, the CDR3 reads TGTGCCAGCAGCTTAGTGGACAGGGCGGGTGAGACCCAGTACTTC. The full variable domain, rest sourced from reference TRBV11-1 and TRBJ2-5, is EAEVAQSPRYKITEKSQAVAFWCDPISGHATLYWYRQILGQGPELLVQFQDESVVDDSQLPKDRFSAERLKGVDSTLKIQPAELGDSAMYLCASSLVDRAGETQYFGPGTRLLVL.

The chain couples TRBV7-9 to TRBJ1-2; D is unresolved. This CDR3 is built from 14 residues. Trimming removed 0 bases from V and 4 bases from J, with 9 bases in between. Germline V gene lookup returns CDR1 SEHNR and CDR2 FQNEAQ (reference sequence). The CDR3 region is CASSLAGKGYGYTF. CDR3 bases: TGTGCCAGCAGCTTAGCAGGGAAAGGCTATGGCTACACCTTC.

This clone has just one count. In the same sample, other DNA sequences code for this CDR3. The J gene is TRBJ2-2, the V gene TRBV11-2, with TRBD2 as a possible D gene (5 bases). CDR1 SGHAT and CDR2 FQNNGV come from the germline V gene. The CDR3 extends over 15 amino acids. V was pared by 1 base and J by 2 bases, with 8 bases between. In nucleotides, the CDR3 is TGTGCCAGCAGCTTAGTAGGAGGAAACACCGGGGAGCTGTTTTTT. Amino acids: CASSLVGGNTGELFF.

This chain uses TRBV5-5 with TRBJ1-5, with D unclear. The germline gives CDR1 SGHKS, CDR2 YYEKEE (reference sequence). The CDR3 spans 15 residues. V was cut by 1 base and J by 0 bases, with 8 bases left in between. This CDR3 reads CASSLREGSNQPQHF. In nucleotides, the CDR3 is TGTGCCAGCAGCTTGAGGGAGGGTAGCAATCAGCCCCAGCATTTT.

V usage is TRBV5-1 and J usage is TRBJ1-6; tentative D call: TRBD1 (6 bases). Germline CDR1 is SGHRS and CDR2 is YFSETQ. This CDR3 comprises 17 residues. Trimming removed 3 bases at V and 10 bases at J, with 23 bases between. The CDR3 protein is CASSSKDTTGARSPLHF. The CDR3 DNA is TGCGCCAGCAGCTCGAAAGATACGACGGGGGCTCGATCACCCCTCCACTTT.

J is TRBJ1-2 and V is TRBV11-2, with 9 bases matching TRBD1. Trimming cost V 1 base and J 5 bases; bases outside gene matches: 5. CDR1 is SGHAT, CDR2 FQNNGV, per germline. The CDR3 has 15 residues. The CDR3 sequence: CASSLGTGVGYGYTF. The CDR3 nucleotides are TGTGCCAGCAGCTTAGGGACAGGGGTTGGGTATGGCTACACCTTC.

The rearrangement uses TRBV11-2 and TRBJ1-3, with D hard to call. CDR1 is SGHAT, CDR2 FQNNGV, per germline. The CDR3 extends over 14 amino acids. The V gene lost 8 bases and the J gene lost 0 bases, with 11 bases spanning the gap. CDR3 nucleotides: TGTGCCAGCTCGGAGGGTAGCTCTGGAAACACCATATATTTT. Amino acid sequence: CASSEGSSGNTIYF.

V gene TRBV7-9 combines with J gene TRBJ1-2; no firm D call. Trimming stripped 8 bases from V and 2 bases from J, with 9 bases between. Looked up from germline, CDR1 is SEHNR and CDR2 is FQNEAQ (reference sequence). This CDR3 has 12 residues. The CDR3 bases are TGTGCCAGCGGGAACTTAAACTATGGCTACACCTTC. The encoded protein is CASGNLNYGYTF.

This chain connects TRBV11-3 to TRBJ1-3, with D possibly TRBD1 on 5 matching bases. With 5 bases removed from V and 6 bases from J, the gap between germline ends came to 14 bases. The CDR3 loop spans 14 amino acids. Looked up from germline, CDR1 is SGHNT and CDR2 is YENEEA. The CDR3 is CASSPRDQENTIYF. The DNA of the CDR3 is TGTGCCAGCAGCCCCCGGGACCAGGAAAACACCATATATTTT.

The chain joins TRBV7-2 to TRBJ2-1; D remains ambiguous. The germline V and J ends were trimmed by 5 bases and 7 bases, with 6 bases remaining between them. CDR1 SGHTA and CDR2 FQGNSA come from the germline V gene. This CDR3 region has 11 residues. The DNA for the CDR3 is TGTGCCAGCAGCATCGGGAATGAGCAGTTCTTC. This gives the protein CASSIGNEQFF.